One and the same sample provided the 20 T cell receptor beta chains below, sequenced in a study of T cell responses to AZD1222 COVID-19 vaccine. Measured with immunoSEQ multiplex PCR; TCRdb has only the in-frame clones, and not every one. Of 97,000 or so clones listed, roughly nine tenths were seen once; the top ten hold approximately 5%. Sequenced material: peripheral blood, taken on day 0 of AZD1222 vaccination. The receptors come from an adult in good health.

In this sample, this clone turned up many times. This CDR3 is also generated by other DNA sequences in the sample. The chain has TRBV3-1 (or the pseudogene TRBV3-2) and TRBJ1-1; D is unclear. Between the trimmed V and J ends, which lost 2 bases and 1 base, there was a span of 5 bases. The length of the CDR3 is 13 residues. CDR1 is LGHDT, CDR2 YNNKEL, per germline (reference sequence). The CDR3 loop is CASSQPGNTEAFF. The CDR3 nucleotides are TGTGCCAGCAGCCAACCGGGGAACACTGAAGCTTTCTTT.

This clone has just one count. The chain couples TRBV6-6 to TRBJ1-1; 10 bases map to TRBD1. With V trimmed by 6 bases and J by 4 bases, 11 bases remained unmatched. CDR1 is MNHNY, CDR2 SVGAGI, per germline (reference sequence). This CDR3 comprises 16 residues. Written as DNA, the CDR3 is TGTGCCAGCAGCTCTGACAGGGGGCGAATGGTCACTGAAGCTTTCTTT. It codes for CASSSDRGRMVTEAFF.

The V and J genes are TRBV27 and TRBJ1-2, with 9 positions matching TRBD1. V lost 6 bases and J lost 4; bases outside the gene matches: 3. Germline V gives CDR1 MNHEY, CDR2 SMNVEV (reference sequence). This CDR3 is built from 13 residues. Here the CDR3 DNA reads TGTGCCAGCAGGGGGACAGGGATCTATGGCTACACCTTC. This sequence encodes CASRGTGIYGYTF.

V is TRBV7-2 and J is TRBJ2-4, with D possibly called TRBD1 or TRBD2 (5 bases each). Trimming took 0 bases from V and 6 from J, leaving 12 bases between them. Germline assignment: CDR1 SGHTA and CDR2 FQGNSA. The CDR3 has 15 amino acids. The CDR3 nucleotides are TGTGCCAGCAGCTTAGCGGGGACGAAGATAAACATTCAGTACTTC. This encodes CASSLAGTKINIQYF.

V is TRBV10-2 and J is TRBJ2-7; TRBD1 might be the D (6 bases). From germline, CDR1 is WSHSY and CDR2 SAAADI. The CDR3 runs to 15 residues. V was shortened by 3 bases and J by 3 bases, with 15 bases between the two germline ends. Here the CDR3 DNA reads TGCGCCAGCAGTGACCCCGGACAGATCTTCTACGAGCAGTACTTC. It codes for CASSDPGQIFYEQYF.

The chain uses TRBV30 and TRBJ1-5, with TRBD1 matching over 7 bases. The germline gives CDR1 GTSNPN, CDR2 SVGIG (reference sequence). V lost 3 bases and J lost 3; bases outside the gene matches: 2. CDR3 size: 13 residues. CDR3 region: CAWRGQINQPQHF. CDR3 in DNA: TGTGCCTGGAGGGGACAGATCAATCAGCCCCAGCATTTT.

The gene calls are TRBV28 and TRBJ1-1; possibly TRBD1 for D (5 bases). V was clipped by 6 bases and J by 1 base, with 9 bases between them. Germline lookup yields CDR1 MDHEN and CDR2 SYDVKM. CDR3 length: 13 residues. This CDR3 is CASRLGGNTEAFF. As DNA, the CDR3 is TGTGCCAGCAGGCTCGGGGGGAACACTGAAGCTTTCTTT.

There are a few counts of this clone. The V and J genes are TRBV5-6 and TRBJ1-4; a weak D match, TRBD1 (5 bases). This CDR3 is 13 amino acids long. The V end lost 4 bases, the J end lost 8 bases, and 12 bases lay between the germline ends. CDR1 and CDR2 (germline): SGHDT, YYEEEE. The CDR3 DNA reads TGTGCCAGCAGCCCCGGGGCCTCAGAAAAACTGTTTTTT. Its protein product is CASSPGASEKLFF. Using reference TRBV5-6 and TRBJ1-4 for the parts outside the CDR3, the full variable domain is DAGVTQSPTHLIKTRGQQVTLRCSPKSGHDTVSWYQQALGQGPQFIFQYYEEEERQRGNFPDRFSGHQFPNYSSELNVNALLLGDSALYLCASSPGASEKLFFGSGTQLSVL.

CDR3 nucleotide sequence: TGTGCCAGTAGTATAACCCCCATGGAAGGGGAGCTGTTTTTT. Amino acid sequence: CASSITPMEGELFF. The chain uses TRBV19 and TRBJ2-2; no clear D gene. The length of the CDR3 is 14 residues. Germline CDR1 reads LNHDA; CDR2 reads SQIVND (reference sequence). Trimming shortened V by 2 bases and J by 8 bases, and 12 bases separated the two germline ends.

This CDR3 is CATSEYSQGDGGYTF. The CDR3 DNA follows: TGTGCCACCAGTGAATATTCACAGGGCGATGGTGGCTACACCTTC. The V call is TRBV24-1, the J call TRBJ1-2; maybe TRBD1 (6 bases). Per germline, CDR1 KGHDR and CDR2 SFDVKD. The CDR3 contains 15 residues. With 4 bases removed from V and 7 bases from J, the gap between germline ends came to 18 bases.

In its sample, this clone was seen a few times. The genes are TRBV2 and TRBJ1-3; 9 nucleotides align to TRBD1. The CDR3 covers 15 residues. The V segment lost 1 base and the J segment 8 bases; nucleotides outside the gene matches: 6. Germline lookup yields CDR1 SNHLY and CDR2 FYNNEI. The chain's CDR3 is CASSEGTQGAYTIYF. CDR3 sequence (DNA): TGTGCCAGCAGTGAAGGAACACAGGGGGCATACACCATATATTTT. The whole variable domain, filled in from reference TRBV2 and TRBJ1-3, reads EPEVTQTPSHQVTQMGQEVILRCVPISNHLYFYWYRQILGQKVEFLVSFYNNEISEKSEIFDDQFSVERPDGSNFTLKIRSTKLEDSAMYFCASSEGTQGAYTIYFGEGSWLTVV.

This clone is judged medium-sized (0.01 to 0.1%). The chain is built from TRBV27 and TRBJ2-7; 8 nucleotides align to TRBD1. V lost 4 bases and J lost 5; bases outside the gene matches: 1. CDR3 length equals 12 residues. CDR1 and CDR2 from the germline V gene are MNHEY and SMNVEV (reference sequence). CDR3 DNA: TGTGCCAGCAGTTCGACAGGGGACGAGCAGTACTTC. This translates into CASSSTGDEQYF.

The V gene is TRBV27, the J gene TRBJ1-5; unclear D gene. CDR1 is MNHEY and CDR2 is SMNVEV in the germline V gene (reference sequence). Trimming removed 6 bases from V and 2 bases from J, with 11 bases in between. The CDR3 covers 14 residues. The CDR3 region is CASRGIFGNQPQHF. CDR3 coding DNA: TGTGCCAGCAGAGGGATTTTTGGCAATCAGCCCCAGCATTTT.

This clone was seen a single time. This rearrangement joins TRBV20-1 to TRBJ1-1, with D tentatively TRBD1 (6 bases). In germline, CDR1 is DFQATT, CDR2 SNEGSKA (reference sequence). The CDR3 is made up of 16 amino acids. V was trimmed by 3 bases and J by 0 bases, leaving 17 bases between them. Here the CDR3 DNA reads TGCAGTGCTAGTCCTTCGGGACACGTCATGAACACTGAAGCTTTCTTT. Its protein is CSASPSGHVMNTEAFF.

The chain is built from TRBV7-2 and TRBJ1-1, with 10 positions matching TRBD1. Germline V gene sequence: CDR1 SGHTA, CDR2 FQGNSA. This CDR3 comprises 16 residues. V lost 7 bases and J lost 8; bases outside the gene matches: 16. The CDR3 DNA follows: TGTGCCAGCATCCCTACATGGGGACAGGGGAAAAGAGAAGCTTTCTTT. Translated: CASIPTWGQGKREAFF.

V is TRBV12-3 or TRBV12-4 and J is TRBJ1-4; D remains unclear. CDR3 length equals 12 residues. V lost 3 bases to trimming and J lost 4 bases, with 3 bases between them. In DNA form, the CDR3 reads TGTGCCAGCAGTTTGGATAATGAAAAACTGTTTTTT. Translating gives CASSLDNEKLFF.

The CDR3 DNA is TGTGCCAGCAGCGCGGGGGGTCTCCCCTCTGGAAACACCATATATTTT. This sequence encodes CASSAGGLPSGNTIYF. The rearrangement uses TRBV27 and TRBJ1-3, with a weak D call TRBD1 (5 bases). The CDR3 consists of 16 residues. Germline V gene lookup returns CDR1 MNHEY and CDR2 SMNVEV (reference sequence). V lost 6 bases and J 0 bases, leaving 15 bases between the germline ends.

This clone has only a few counts. The chain has TRBV5-5 and TRBJ2-7; D possibly corresponds to TRBD2 (7 bases). CDR3 length: 14 amino acids. With 2 bases removed from V and 6 bases from J, the gap between germline ends came to 15 bases. Germline assignment: CDR1 SGHKS and CDR2 YYEKEE (reference sequence). The CDR3 reads CASSLGGAPREQYF. The CDR3 region has the DNA TGTGCCAGCAGCTTAGGGGGGGCGCCCCGCGAGCAGTACTTC.

Here the CDR3 DNA reads TGTGCCAGCAGCTTAAGGTCGGGGACTGGAAACACCATATATTTT. This encodes CASSLRSGTGNTIYF. The chain uses TRBV7-2 and TRBJ1-3; D is ambiguous. V was pared by 2 bases and J by 2 bases, with 10 bases between. Germline CDR1 is SGHTA and CDR2 is FQGNSA. The CDR3 loop spans 15 amino acids.

The V and J genes are TRBV9 and TRBJ1-1; 9 positions agree with TRBD1. The germline V gene has CDR1 SGDLS and CDR2 YYNGEE. J lost 1 base, V lost 6 bases, and 7 bases had no gene match. The CDR3 extends over 15 amino acids. The CDR3 DNA is TGTGCCAGCACTCGGGGGACAGGGCAGAACACTGAAGCTTTCTTT. This sequence encodes CASTRGTGQNTEAFF.